This TCR beta chain was identified during a study of cytomegalovirus exposure and HLA in healthy donors. With 60 Vbeta and 13 Jbeta primers, the PCR was carried out. TCRdb keeps only in-frame clones here, not all; method: immunoSEQ multiplex PCR. The repertoire holds 130,000 or so clones, with about 80% as singletons. Study observations and caveats: Across donors, sequencing depth was assumed by presence/absence analyses to be roughly uniform.

In regard to this clone: Antigen: not known.

V was pared by 5 bases and J by 6 bases, with 19 bases between. Germline V gene sequence: CDR1 MDHEN, CDR2 SYDVKM. CDR3 length: 16 residues. The TCR originated in a woman in her thirties or forties in good health and CMV-seronegative. V and J are TRBV28 and TRBJ2-2; D ambiguous. The sequencing input was PBMCs. The chain's CDR3 is CASSPIPQRGPGELFF. Here the CDR3 DNA reads TGTGCCAGCAGTCCGATCCCACAAAGAGGCCCCGGGGAGCTGTTTTTT.